This passage covers 9 T cell receptor beta chains from one sample sequenced in a study of cytomegalovirus exposure and HLA in healthy donors. A multiplex PCR was run with 60 Vbeta primers and 13 Jbeta primers. Method: immunoSEQ multiplex PCR; TCRdb's copy keeps in-frame clones and lacks some. The table records more than 100,000 clones, under 10% of them present only once. The sample consisted of PBMCs. Receptors originate from a woman in her forties in good health and CMV-seropositive.

J is TRBJ2-1 and V is TRBV9, with 7 bases lining up with TRBD1. V shed 3 bases and J 6 bases; nucleotides not matched to a gene: 6. Germline V lookup: CDR1 SGDLS, CDR2 YYNGEE. The CDR3 length is 14 residues. In nucleotides, the CDR3 is TGTGCCAGCAGCGCCCGGACAGGCCTCAATGAGCAGTTCTTC. This encodes CASSARTGLNEQFF.

V usage is TRBV6-1 and J usage is TRBJ2-7; 10 bases line up with TRBD2. The CDR3 has 14 amino acids. The ends lost 7 bases at V and 3 bases at J; junction bases unmatched: 6. Germline V gives CDR1 MNHNS, CDR2 SASEGT. This CDR3 is CASNLAGGDYEQYF. Written as DNA, the CDR3 is TGTGCCAGCAATTTAGCGGGGGGCGACTACGAGCAGTACTTC.

This clone has only a few counts. The genes are TRBV14 and TRBJ1-6, with 11 bases identical to TRBD1. The germline V gene has CDR1 SGHDN and CDR2 FVKESK. The CDR3 covers 15 residues. V gave up 3 bases and J gave up 10 bases; unmatched junction bases: 5. The CDR3 bases are TGTGCCAGCAGCCATAGGGACAGGGGGTTCTCACCCCTCCACTTT. Its protein is CASSHRDRGFSPLHF. The full variable domain, in which reference TRBV14 and TRBJ1-6 provide the parts outside the CDR3, is EAGVTQFPSHSVIEKGQTVTLRCDPISGHDNLYWYRRVMGKEIKFLLHFVKESKQDESGMPNNRFLAERTGGTYSTLKVQPAELEDSGVYFCASSHRDRGFSPLHFGNGTRLTVT.

This clone was recorded a few times. The CDR3, as DNA: TGTGCCAGCAGCTTAGTGTCTTCGCGGGGGGGCGAGCAGTACTTC. It specifies CASSLVSSRGGEQYF. V is TRBV7-9 and J is TRBJ2-7, with 9 positions matching TRBD2. Trimming at V came to 1 base and at J to 6 bases, leaving 7 bases not matched to a gene. This CDR3 spans 15 amino acids. CDR1 SEHNR and CDR2 FQNEAQ come from the germline V gene (reference sequence).

The chain couples TRBV2 to TRBJ2-7; D remains unclear. The CDR3 has 11 amino acids. Trimming removed 4 bases from V and 3 bases from J, with 4 bases in between. The germline V gene has CDR1 SNHLY and CDR2 FYNNEI. The DNA of the CDR3 is TGTGCCAGCAGTGCGGTCTACGAGCAGTACTTC. Amino acids: CASSAVYEQYF. The variable domain in full, completed from reference TRBV2 and TRBJ2-7, reads EPEVTQTPSHQVTQMGQEVILRCVPISNHLYFYWYRQILGQKVEFLVSFYNNEISEKSEIFDDQFSVERPDGSNFTLKIRSTKLEDSAMYFCASSAVYEQYFGPGTRLTVT.

This chain uses TRBV5-5 with TRBJ1-4; no definite D call. The CDR3 totals 16 residues. In germline, CDR1 is SGHKS, CDR2 YYEKEE (reference sequence). Trimming took 0 bases from V and 0 from J, leaving 9 bases between them. The CDR3, as DNA: TGTGCCAGCAGCTTGGCAGTCCCGACAACTAATGAAAAACTGTTTTTT. Translation gives CASSLAVPTTNEKLFF.

The V and J genes are TRBV7-8 and TRBJ1-4; TRBD1 aligns across 9 bases. CDR3 length equals 14 residues. J gave up 5 bases and V 5 bases, and 3 bases lay outside the gene matches. Germline V CDR1 and CDR2: SGHVS, FQNEAQ. The CDR3 spells CASSHRGRNEKLFF. Written as DNA, the CDR3 is TGTGCCAGCAGCCACAGGGGGCGAAATGAAAAACTGTTTTTT.

This clone showed up just a few times. The gene calls are TRBV4-1 and TRBJ1-4; D ambiguous. The ends were cut back, 1 base at V and 6 bases at J, with 12 bases in the middle. Germline V lookup: CDR1 MGHRA, CDR2 YSYEKL. CDR3 size: 15 residues. In DNA form, the CDR3 reads TGCGCCAGCAGCCAAGGAGAGGCAGTCGATGAAAAACTGTTTTTT. This encodes CASSQGEAVDEKLFF.

This clone was detected only once. This chain uses TRBV5-1 with TRBJ2-5; 10 bases map to TRBD2. The CDR3 is 15 amino acids. The V gene's germline CDR1 is SGHRS and CDR2 YFSETQ. J lost 2 bases, V lost 1 base, and 2 bases had no gene match. The CDR3 DNA reads TGCGCCAGCAGCTTGCGAGCGGGGGGGCAAGAGACCCAGTACTTC. Its protein is CASSLRAGGQETQYF.